This T cell receptor beta chain was captured in a study of T cell clusters in autoimmune cytopenias. This clonotype ranks as medium-sized in terms of frequency. Approximately 40,000 genome equivalents of blood DNA were amplified for TRB. This CDR3 is 15 amino acids long. Germline CDR1 LNHDA, CDR2 SQIVND (reference sequence). TRB rearrangements were amplified by touch-down multiplex PCR with mixed TRB-A/B primers. TCRdb processed the multiplex PCR reads again and assigns one entry to each CDR3 protein, with no DNA. The specimen's table records approximately 5,100 distinct CDR3 sequences. This sample was also put to use in a study of T cell repertoires in aging, cancer and after chemotherapy. Per that study: Clear clonal overlap appeared across healthy donor samples taken over several months to years.

This rearrangement joins TRBV19 to TRBJ1-6; the TCRdb call, TRBD1, lacks DNA for checking. This clonotype was sampled from a human donor in good health. The specimen sequenced was peripheral blood. This chain's CDR3 is CASSPEPGPNSPLHF.